This T cell receptor (beta chain) was retrieved from a study of regulatory T cells in long-lasting Graves disease. The CDR3 covers 15 residues. The V gene's germline CDR1 is LNHDA and CDR2 SQIVND (reference sequence). V lost 6 bases and J lost 2; bases outside the gene matches: 8. Time point denoted: persistent/refractory GD, antithyroid drugs over 5 years with positive TRAb. The TCR library was made from RNA that had been extracted from PBMCs in TRIzol. According to the study, TCR beta libraries were built with iRepertoire HTBI primers and CDR3-region Arm-PCR. TCRdb independently ran MiXCR on the multiplex PCR reads; one entry per CDR3 protein. The repertoire holds 300,000 to 350,000 distinct CDR3 sequences, about 18% seen once, with just under 30% in the top ten.

The sequence derives from a female donor with Graves disease. The chain is built from TRBV19 and TRBJ2-3, with 7 bases lining up with TRBD2. The specimen comprised peripheral blood mononuclear cells (PBMCs), sampled when the disease was refractory, from a patient treated with antithyroid drugs. The CDR3 region has the DNA TGTGCCAGTAGGGGGGGACTACCCCCCACAGATACGCAGTATTTT. This sequence encodes CASRGGLPPTDTQYF.